The rows below give T cell receptor beta chains drawn from one sample of a study of T cells in Graves' hyperthyroidism and ophthalmopathy. TCRdb analysed the multiplex PCR reads with MiXCR anew, one entry per CDR3 protein. The data hold roughly 330,000 distinct CDR3 sequences, with 16% observed a single time. Input material: blood. Receptor source: a man aged 30-40 years with Graves' hyperthyroidism. Both conserved end residues are part of each CDR3. The D gene is left open where the match is weak. The size entry is marked missing in some rows and otherwise reads once, few, many or a size class.

D gene | clone size | J gene | V gene | CDR3 DNA | CDR3 protein
. | many | TRBJ2-1 | TRBV9 | TGTGCCAGCAGCGTTTTAGGGCGGAGCAATGAGCAGTTCTTC | CASSVLGRSNEQFF
TRBD1 | . | TRBJ2-7 | TRBV7-6 | TGTGCCAGCAGCTTAGAGGCAGCAGGGACAGGGGGCTACGAGCAGTACTTC | CASSLEAAGTGGYEQYF
. | few | TRBJ2-1 | TRBV20-1 | TGCAGTGCTTCCAATACCGGGAGCTATGAGCAGTTCTTC | CSASNTGSYEQFF
TRBD2 | . | TRBJ2-7 | TRBV12-3/TRBV12-4 | TGTGCCAGCACCCGAGATGCCGGTCTAGCGGGACCCCCTACTGAGCAGTACTTC | CASTRDAGLAGPPTEQYF
. | many | TRBJ2-5 | TRBV12-5 | TGTGCTAGTGGTCAAACTCTATTGGGAAATCGACAGCGAGAGACCCAGTACTTC | CASGQTLLGNRQRETQYF
. | many | TRBJ1-1 | TRBV7-6 | TGTGCCAGCAGCAGCAGGGTTGGGACCACAGGTGAAGCTTTCTTT | CASSSRVGTTGEAFF
. | . | TRBJ2-1 | TRBV5-4 | TGTGCCAGCAGCCAGGGGGGGGGCCCCTACAATGAGCAGTTCTTC | CASSQGGGPYNEQFF
. | few | TRBJ1-1 | TRBV7-9 | TGTGCCAGCAGCCTTATGGGCCCTTCAACTGAAGCTTTCTTT | CASSLMGPSTEAFF
TRBD2 | . | TRBJ2-3 | TRBV5-1 | TGCGCCAGCAGCACAGGACTAGCGGGACCCACAGATACGCAGTATTTT | CASSTGLAGPTDTQYF
TRBD1 | many | TRBJ2-4 | TRBV11-2 | TGTGCCAGCAGCTTAGGTGACAGGGGGGCCAAAAACATTCAGTACTTC | CASSLGDRGAKNIQYF